Each of the 3 T cell receptor beta chains below was sequenced from the same sample in a study of T cells after yellow fever vaccination. TCRdb used MiXCR to reprocess the 5' RACE reads, holding one entry per CDR3 protein. The sample consists of approximately 550,000 distinct CDR3 sequences, approximately 12% of them appearing once. The sequenced sample was PBMCs, obtained on the day of the yellow fever booster vaccination. The source is a man aged 25 to 45 who received the YFV17D yellow fever vaccine.

On this clonotype: Relative to the germline gene, one junction end is altered; a read error may explain this. The J gene is TRBJ1-1, the V gene TRBV6-5, with TRBD1 as a possible D gene (5 bases). The CDR3 has 15 residues. The germline V gene has CDR1 MNHEY and CDR2 SVGAGI. CDR3 sequence: CASSYQGSQNTVAFF. As DNA, the CDR3 is TGTGCCAGCAGTTACCAGGGTAGTCAGAACACTGTAGCTTTCTTT.

This clonotype was detected only a few times. The chain employs TRBV11-2 and TRBJ2-7, with 7 bases fitting TRBD2. In germline, CDR1 is SGHAT, CDR2 FQNNGV. This CDR3 contains 12 residues. Trimming removed 5 bases from V and 5 bases from J; junction bases left unmatched: 3. The CDR3 spells CASSPTSHEQYF. CDR3 DNA sequence: TGTGCCAGCAGCCCGACTAGCCACGAGCAGTACTTC.

The rearrangement links TRBV2 to TRBJ2-1; 7 nucleotides agree with TRBD1. This CDR3 spans 15 amino acids. V trimming: 4 bases; J trimming: 8 bases; junction bases outside the gene matches: 11. Germline CDR1 is SNHLY and CDR2 is FYNNEI. The CDR3 reads CASSGGTAFLDEQFF. The CDR3 coding sequence is TGTGCCAGCAGTGGGGGGACAGCGTTTCTCGATGAGCAGTTCTTC.